The 2 T cell receptor beta chains presented below share a single source sample, sequenced in a study of blood T cell repertoires in COVID-19 (dated by TCRdb to about 2020). The receptor library was made with the immunoSEQ multiplex PCR assay. TCRdb mirrors the immuneACCESS table, restricted to in-frame sequences. Some clones are absent from its copies; in checked studies, under half trace to an unresolved V gene, and the reason for the others is unknown. Here the sample has about 22,000 clones; 89% occur a single time. 20% to 30% of the sample rests with the top ten. Sequencing used peripheral blood. The receptors stem from a human donor with active COVID-19. The donor label of this sample is uncertain.

The chain carries TRBV9 and TRBJ1-5, with 11 bases identical to TRBD1. The CDR3 covers 19 residues. V lost 2 bases, J lost 3 bases, and 13 bases stayed unmatched. Germline V gives CDR1 SGDLS, CDR2 YYNGEE. The CDR3 loop is CASSVHGQGAFFNNQPQHF. CDR3 nucleotide sequence: TGTGCCAGCAGCGTTCATGGACAGGGGGCCTTCTTTAACAATCAGCCCCAGCATTTT. The full variable domain, its missing parts supplied by reference TRBV9 and TRBJ1-5, is DSGVTQTPKHLITATGQRVTLRCSPRSGDLSVYWYQQSLDQGLQFLIQYYNGEERAKGNILERFSAQQFPDLHSELNLSSLELGDSALYFCASSVHGQGAFFNNQPQHFGDGTRLSIL.

V is TRBV11-2 and J is TRBJ2-5; D gene ambiguous. Trimming took off 2 bases at V and 5 bases at J, with 6 bases between the two ends. This CDR3 is built from 12 residues. CDR1 and CDR2 (germline): SGHAT, FQNNGV. The DNA of the CDR3 is TGTGCCAGCAGCTTAACAGAGGAGACCCAGTACTTC. Residues: CASSLTEETQYF.